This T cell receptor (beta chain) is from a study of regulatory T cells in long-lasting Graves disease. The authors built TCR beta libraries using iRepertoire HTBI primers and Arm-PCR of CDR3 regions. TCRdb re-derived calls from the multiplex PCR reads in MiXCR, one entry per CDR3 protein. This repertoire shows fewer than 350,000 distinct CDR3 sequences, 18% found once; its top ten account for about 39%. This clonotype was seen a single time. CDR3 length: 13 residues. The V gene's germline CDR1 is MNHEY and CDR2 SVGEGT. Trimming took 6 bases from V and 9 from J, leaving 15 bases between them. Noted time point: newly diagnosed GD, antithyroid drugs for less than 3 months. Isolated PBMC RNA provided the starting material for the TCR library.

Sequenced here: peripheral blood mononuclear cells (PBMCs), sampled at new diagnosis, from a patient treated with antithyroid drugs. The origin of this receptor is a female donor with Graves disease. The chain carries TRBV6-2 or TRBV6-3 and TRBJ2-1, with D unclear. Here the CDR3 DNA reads TGTGCCAGCAGCTTGTATAGGCTGGCTGAGCAGTTCTTC. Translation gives CASSLYRLAEQFF.